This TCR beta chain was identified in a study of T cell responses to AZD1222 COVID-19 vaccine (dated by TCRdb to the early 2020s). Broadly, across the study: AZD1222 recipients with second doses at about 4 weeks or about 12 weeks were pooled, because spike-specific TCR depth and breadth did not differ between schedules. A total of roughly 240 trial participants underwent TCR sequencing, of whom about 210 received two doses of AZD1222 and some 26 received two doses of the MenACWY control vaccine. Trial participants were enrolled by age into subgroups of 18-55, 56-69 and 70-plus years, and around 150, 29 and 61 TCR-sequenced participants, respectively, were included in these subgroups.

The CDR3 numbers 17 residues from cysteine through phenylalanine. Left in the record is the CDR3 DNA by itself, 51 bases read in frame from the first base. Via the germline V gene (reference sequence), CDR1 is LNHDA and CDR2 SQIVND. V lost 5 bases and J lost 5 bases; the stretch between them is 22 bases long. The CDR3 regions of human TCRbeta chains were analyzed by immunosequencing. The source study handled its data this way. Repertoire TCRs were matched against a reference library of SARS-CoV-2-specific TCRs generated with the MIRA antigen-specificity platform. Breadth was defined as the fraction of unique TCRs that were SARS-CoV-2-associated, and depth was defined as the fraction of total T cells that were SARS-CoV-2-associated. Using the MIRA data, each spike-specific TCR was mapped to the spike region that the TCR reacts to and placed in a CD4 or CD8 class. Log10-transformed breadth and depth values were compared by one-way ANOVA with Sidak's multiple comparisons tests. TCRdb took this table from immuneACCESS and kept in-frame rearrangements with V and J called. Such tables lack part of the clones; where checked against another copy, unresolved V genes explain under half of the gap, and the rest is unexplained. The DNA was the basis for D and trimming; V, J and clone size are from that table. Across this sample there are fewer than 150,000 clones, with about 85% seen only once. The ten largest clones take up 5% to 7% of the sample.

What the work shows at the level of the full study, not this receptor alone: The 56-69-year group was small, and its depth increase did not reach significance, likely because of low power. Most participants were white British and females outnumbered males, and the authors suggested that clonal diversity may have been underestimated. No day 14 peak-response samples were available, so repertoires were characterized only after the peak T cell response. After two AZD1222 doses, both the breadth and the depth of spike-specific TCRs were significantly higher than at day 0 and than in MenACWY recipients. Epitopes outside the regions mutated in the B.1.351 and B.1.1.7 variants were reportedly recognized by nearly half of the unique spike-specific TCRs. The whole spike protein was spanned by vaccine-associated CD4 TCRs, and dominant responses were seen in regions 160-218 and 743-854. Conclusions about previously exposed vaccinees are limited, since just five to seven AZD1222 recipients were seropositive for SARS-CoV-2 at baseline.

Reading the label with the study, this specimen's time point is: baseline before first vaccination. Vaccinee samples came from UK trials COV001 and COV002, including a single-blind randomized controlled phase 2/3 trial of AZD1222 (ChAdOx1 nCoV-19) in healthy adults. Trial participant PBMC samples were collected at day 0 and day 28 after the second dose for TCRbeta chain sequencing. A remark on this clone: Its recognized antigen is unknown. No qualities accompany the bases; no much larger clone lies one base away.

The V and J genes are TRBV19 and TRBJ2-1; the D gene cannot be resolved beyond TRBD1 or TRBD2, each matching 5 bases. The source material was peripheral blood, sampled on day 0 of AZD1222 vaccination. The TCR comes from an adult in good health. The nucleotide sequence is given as TGTGCCAGTAGTCTCCCCCCGAGGGGACGAAAAAACAATGAGCAGTTCTTC. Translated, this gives CASSLPPRGRKNNEQFF.